This T cell receptor beta chain was obtained from a study of blood T cells in healthy people across ages. Study results and limitations: CMV status of donors was not determined, possibly confounding expanded clonotype changes. It was held that the diversity estimates obtained from one million T cells were underestimates.

For this clonotype: No antigen is known for it.

Next came a second PCR, run for about 6 to 12 cycles, which used a sample-barcoded 5' primer along with a J-beta primer mix. TCRdb analysed the 5' RACE reads with MiXCR anew, one entry per CDR3 protein. The repertoire holds more than 1.4 million distinct CDR3 sequences, with 35% to 45% as singletons. This CDR3 region has 15 residues. CDR1 and CDR2 from the germline V gene are MDHEN and SYDVKM. Sequenced: blood. This clonotype was obtained from a young woman in good health. V and J are TRBV28 and TRBJ2-1; tentative D call: TRBD2 (6 bases). The J call may be in error: the DNA end matches TRBJ2-7 better. CDR3 bases: TGTGCCAGCAGTCTTACGGGAGTCTCCTACAATGAGCAGTACTTC. It translates to CASSLTGVSYNEQYF.